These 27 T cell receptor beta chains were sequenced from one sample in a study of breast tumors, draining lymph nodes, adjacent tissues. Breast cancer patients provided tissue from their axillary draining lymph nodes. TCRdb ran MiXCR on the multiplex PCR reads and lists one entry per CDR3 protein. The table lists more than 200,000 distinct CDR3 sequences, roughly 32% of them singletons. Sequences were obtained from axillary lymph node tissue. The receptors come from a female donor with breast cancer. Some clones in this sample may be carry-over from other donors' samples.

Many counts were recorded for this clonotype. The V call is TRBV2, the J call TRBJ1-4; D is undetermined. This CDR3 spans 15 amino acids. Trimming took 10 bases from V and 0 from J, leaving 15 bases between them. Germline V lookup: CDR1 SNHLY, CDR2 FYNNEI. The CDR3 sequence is CATLRSGATNEKLFF. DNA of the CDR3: TGTGCCACCTTGAGGTCAGGTGCAACTAATGAAAAACTGTTTTTT.

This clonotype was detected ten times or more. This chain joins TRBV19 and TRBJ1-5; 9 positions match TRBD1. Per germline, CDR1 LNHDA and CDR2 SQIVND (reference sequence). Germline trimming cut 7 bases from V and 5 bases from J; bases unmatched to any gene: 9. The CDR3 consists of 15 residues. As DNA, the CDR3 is TGTGCCAGTATCCCCCCGGGACAGGGTGATCAGCCCCAGCATTTT. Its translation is CASIPPGQGDQPQHF.

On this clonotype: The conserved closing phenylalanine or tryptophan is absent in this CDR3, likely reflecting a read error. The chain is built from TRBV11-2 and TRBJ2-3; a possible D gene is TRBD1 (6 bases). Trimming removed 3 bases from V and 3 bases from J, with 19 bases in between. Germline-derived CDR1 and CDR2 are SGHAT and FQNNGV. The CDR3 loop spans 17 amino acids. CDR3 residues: CASSFPRQAARTDTQYL. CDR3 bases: TGTGCCAGCAGCTTCCCACGACAGGCGGCTAGAACAGATACGCAGTATCTT.

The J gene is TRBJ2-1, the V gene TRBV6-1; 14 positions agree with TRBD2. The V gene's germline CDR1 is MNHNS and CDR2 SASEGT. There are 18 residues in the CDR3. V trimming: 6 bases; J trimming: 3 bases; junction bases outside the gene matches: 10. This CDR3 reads CASRPGLAGELGYNEQFF. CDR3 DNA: TGTGCCAGCAGACCGGGACTAGCGGGAGAGTTAGGCTACAATGAGCAGTTCTTC.

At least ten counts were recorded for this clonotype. The CDR3 DNA is TGTGCCAGCAGTACCCCACGACAGAGTATCTACGAGCAGTACTTC. It yields the protein CASSTPRQSIYEQYF. V and J are TRBV6-6 and TRBJ2-7; maybe TRBD1 (5 bases). The CDR3 loop spans 15 amino acids. Germline V gene lookup returns CDR1 MNHNY and CDR2 SVGAGI (reference sequence). Trimming pared 5 bases from V and 3 bases from J, leaving 17 bases between.

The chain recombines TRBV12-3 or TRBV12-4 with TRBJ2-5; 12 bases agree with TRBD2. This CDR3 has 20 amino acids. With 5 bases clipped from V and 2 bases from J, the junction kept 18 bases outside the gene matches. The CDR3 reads CASSRGLAGLMAGGQETQYF. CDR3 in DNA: TGTGCCAGCAGTCGAGGACTAGCGGGATTAATGGCCGGAGGTCAAGAGACCCAGTACTTC.

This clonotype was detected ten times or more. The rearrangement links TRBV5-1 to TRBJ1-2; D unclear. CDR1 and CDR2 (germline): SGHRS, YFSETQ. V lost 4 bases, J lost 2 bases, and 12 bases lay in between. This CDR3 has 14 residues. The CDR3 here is CASSASGKNYGYTF. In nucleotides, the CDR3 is TGCGCCAGCAGCGCTTCCGGGAAGAACTATGGCTACACCTTC.

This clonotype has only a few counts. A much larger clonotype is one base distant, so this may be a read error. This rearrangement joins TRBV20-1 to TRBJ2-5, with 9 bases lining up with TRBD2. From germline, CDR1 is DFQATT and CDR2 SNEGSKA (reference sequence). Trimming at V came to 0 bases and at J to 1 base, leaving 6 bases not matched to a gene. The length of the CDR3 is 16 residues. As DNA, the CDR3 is TGCAGTGCTAGAGATCATAGGACTAGCGCCCAAGAGACCCAGTACTTC. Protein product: CSARDHRTSAQETQYF.

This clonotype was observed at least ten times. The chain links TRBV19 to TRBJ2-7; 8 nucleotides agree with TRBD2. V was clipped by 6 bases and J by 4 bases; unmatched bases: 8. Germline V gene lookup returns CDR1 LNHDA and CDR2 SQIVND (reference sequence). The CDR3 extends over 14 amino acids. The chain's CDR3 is CASRPRGGVYEQYF. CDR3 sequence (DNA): TGTGCCAGTAGGCCCCGGGGGGGAGTGTACGAGCAGTACTTC. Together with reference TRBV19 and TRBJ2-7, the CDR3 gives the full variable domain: DGGITQSPKYLFRKEGQNVTLSCEQNLNHDAMYWYRQDPGQGLRLIYYSQIVNDFQKGDIAEGYSVSREKKESFPLTVTSAQKNPTAFYLCASRPRGGVYEQYFGPGTRLTVT.

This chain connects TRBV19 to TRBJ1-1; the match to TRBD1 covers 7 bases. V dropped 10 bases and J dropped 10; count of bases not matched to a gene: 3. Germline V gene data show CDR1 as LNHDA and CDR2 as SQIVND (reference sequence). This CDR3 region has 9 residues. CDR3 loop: CATRQGAFF. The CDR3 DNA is TGTGCCACCAGACAGGGAGCTTTCTTT.

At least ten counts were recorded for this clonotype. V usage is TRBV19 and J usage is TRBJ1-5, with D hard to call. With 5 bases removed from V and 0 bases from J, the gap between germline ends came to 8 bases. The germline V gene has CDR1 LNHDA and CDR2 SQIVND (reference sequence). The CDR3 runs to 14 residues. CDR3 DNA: TGTGCCAGTAGTGTCGGGGTTAGCAATCAGCCCCAGCATTTT. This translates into CASSVGVSNQPQHF.

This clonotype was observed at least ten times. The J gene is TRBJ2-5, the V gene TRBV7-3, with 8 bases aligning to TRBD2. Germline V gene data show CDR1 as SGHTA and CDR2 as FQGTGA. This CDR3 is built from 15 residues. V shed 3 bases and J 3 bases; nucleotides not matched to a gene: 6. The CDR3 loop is CASSFYGGGKETQYF. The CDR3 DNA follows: TGTGCCAGCAGCTTCTACGGGGGGGGCAAAGAGACCCAGTACTTC.

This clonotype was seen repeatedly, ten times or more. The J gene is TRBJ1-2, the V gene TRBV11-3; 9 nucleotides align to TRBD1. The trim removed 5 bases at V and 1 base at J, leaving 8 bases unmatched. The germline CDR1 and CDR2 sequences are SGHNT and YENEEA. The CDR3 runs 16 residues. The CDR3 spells CASSPDRGPINYGYTF. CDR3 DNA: TGTGCCAGCAGCCCGGACAGGGGCCCTATTAACTATGGCTACACCTTC.

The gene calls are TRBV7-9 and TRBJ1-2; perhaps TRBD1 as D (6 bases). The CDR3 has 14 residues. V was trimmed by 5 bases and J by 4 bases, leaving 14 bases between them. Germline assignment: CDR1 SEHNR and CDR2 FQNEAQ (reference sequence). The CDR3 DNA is TGTGCCAGCAGCCTAAGAGGACAGACCTATGGCTACACCTTC. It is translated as CASSLRGQTYGYTF.

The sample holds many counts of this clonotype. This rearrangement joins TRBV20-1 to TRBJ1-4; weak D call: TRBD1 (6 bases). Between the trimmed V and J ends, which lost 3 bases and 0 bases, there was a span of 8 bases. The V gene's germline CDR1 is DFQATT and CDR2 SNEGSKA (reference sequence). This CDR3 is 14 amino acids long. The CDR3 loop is CSARRGATNEKLFF. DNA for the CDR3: TGCAGTGCTAGGAGGGGGGCAACTAATGAAAAACTGTTTTTT.

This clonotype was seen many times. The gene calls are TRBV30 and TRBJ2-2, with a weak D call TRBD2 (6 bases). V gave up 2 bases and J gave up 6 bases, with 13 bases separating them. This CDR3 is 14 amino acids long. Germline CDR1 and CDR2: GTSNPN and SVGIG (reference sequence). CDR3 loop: CAWSLSGPPGELFF. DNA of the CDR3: TGTGCCTGGAGTCTCAGCGGGCCCCCCGGGGAGCTGTTTTTT.

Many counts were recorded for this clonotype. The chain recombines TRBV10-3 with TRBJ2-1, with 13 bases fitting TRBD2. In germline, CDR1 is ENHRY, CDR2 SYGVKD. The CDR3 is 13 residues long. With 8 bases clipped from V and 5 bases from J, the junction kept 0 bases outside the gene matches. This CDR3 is CAIGLAGDNEQFF. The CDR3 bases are TGTGCCATCGGACTAGCGGGGGACAATGAGCAGTTCTTC.

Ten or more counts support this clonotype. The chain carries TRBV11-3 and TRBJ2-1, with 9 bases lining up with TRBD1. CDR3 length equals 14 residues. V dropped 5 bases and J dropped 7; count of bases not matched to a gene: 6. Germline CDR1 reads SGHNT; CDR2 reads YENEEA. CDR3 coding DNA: TGTGCCAGCAGCCCCGGACAGGGGCGGAATGAGCAGTTCTTC. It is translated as CASSPGQGRNEQFF.

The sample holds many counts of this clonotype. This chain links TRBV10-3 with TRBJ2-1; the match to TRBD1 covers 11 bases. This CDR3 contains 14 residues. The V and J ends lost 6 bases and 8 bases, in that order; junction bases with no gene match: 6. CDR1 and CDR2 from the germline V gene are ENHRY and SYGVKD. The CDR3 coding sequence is TGTGCCATCAGGGGGGGACAGGGGGAGGATGAGCAGTTCTTC. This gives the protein CAIRGGQGEDEQFF.

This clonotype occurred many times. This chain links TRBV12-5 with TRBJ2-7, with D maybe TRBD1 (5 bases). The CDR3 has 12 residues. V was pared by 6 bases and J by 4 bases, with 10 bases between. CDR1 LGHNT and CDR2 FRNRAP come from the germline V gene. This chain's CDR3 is CASGYRSYEQYF. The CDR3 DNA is TGTGCTAGTGGCTACAGGTCGTACGAGCAGTACTTC.

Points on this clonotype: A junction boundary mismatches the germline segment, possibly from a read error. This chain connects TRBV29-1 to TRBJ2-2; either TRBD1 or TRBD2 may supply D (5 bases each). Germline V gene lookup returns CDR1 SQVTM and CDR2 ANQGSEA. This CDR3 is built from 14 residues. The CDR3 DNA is TGCAGCGCTTGTGTGAAGGGGTGGGCCGGGGAGCTGTCTTTT. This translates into CSACVKGWAGELSF.

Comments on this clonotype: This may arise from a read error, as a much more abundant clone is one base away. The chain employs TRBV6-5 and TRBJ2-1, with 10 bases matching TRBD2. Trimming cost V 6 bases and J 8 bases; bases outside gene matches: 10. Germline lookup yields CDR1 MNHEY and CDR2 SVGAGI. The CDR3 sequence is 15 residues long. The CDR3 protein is CASRPSGRSIDEQFF. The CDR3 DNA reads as TGTGCCAGCAGACCTAGCGGGAGAAGTATCGATGAGCAGTTCTTC.

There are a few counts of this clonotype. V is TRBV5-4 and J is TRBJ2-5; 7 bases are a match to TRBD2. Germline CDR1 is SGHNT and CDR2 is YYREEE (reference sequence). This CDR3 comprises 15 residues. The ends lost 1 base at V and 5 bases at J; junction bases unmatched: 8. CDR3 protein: CASSLSGTPGETQYF. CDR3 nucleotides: TGTGCCAGCAGCTTGAGCGGGACGCCGGGGGAGACCCAGTACTTC.

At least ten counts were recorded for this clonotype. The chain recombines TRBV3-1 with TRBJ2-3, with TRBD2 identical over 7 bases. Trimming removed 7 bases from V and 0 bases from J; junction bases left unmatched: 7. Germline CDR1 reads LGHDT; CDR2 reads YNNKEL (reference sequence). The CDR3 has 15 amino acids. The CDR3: CASKTGGESTDTQYF. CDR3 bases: TGTGCCAGCAAAACGGGAGGAGAGAGCACAGATACGCAGTATTTT.

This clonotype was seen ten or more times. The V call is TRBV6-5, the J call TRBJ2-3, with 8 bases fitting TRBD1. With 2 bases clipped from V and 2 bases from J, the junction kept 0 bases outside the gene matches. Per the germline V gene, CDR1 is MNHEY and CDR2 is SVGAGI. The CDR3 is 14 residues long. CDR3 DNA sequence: TGTGCCAGCAGTTACCAGGGGGCCACAGATACGCAGTATTTT. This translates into CASSYQGATDTQYF.

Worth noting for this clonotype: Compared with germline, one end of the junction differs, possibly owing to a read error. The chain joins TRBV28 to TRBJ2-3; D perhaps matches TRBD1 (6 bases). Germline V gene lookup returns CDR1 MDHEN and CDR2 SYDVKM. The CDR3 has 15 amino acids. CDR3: CATIPLIQGLNTQNF. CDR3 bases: TGTGCCACCATCCCCCTTATACAGGGTCTCAATACGCAGAATTTT.

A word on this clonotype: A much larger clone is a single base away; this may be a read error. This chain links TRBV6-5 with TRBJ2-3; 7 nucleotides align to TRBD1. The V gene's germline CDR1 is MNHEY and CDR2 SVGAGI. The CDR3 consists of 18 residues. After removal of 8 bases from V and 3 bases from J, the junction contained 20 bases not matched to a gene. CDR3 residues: CASGRTGSGWQQTDTQYF. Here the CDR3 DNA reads TGTGCCAGCGGTAGGACAGGATCAGGATGGCAACAGACAGATACGCAGTATTTT.